This TCR beta chain emerged from a study of T cells after yellow fever vaccination. Study as a whole: Fractions low in cell number were prepared with SMART-Seq v4 Ultra Low Input.

This CDR3 is 14 amino acids long. V lost 5 bases and J lost 6; bases outside the gene matches: 8. The V gene's germline CDR1 is MDHEN and CDR2 SYDVKM. TCRdb used MiXCR to reprocess the 5' RACE reads, holding one entry per CDR3 protein. The data hold some 350,000 distinct CDR3 sequences, with 6.2% observed a single time. Study findings and constraints: Peaking faster, on day 5 versus 15, the secondary response was nonetheless weaker.

This clonotype was counted a few times. Its antigen remains unknown. The J gene is TRBJ2-3, the V gene TRBV28; 7 bases agree with TRBD1. The sequence came from a man under 40 who received the YFV17D yellow fever vaccine. The material sequenced was PBMCs, taken 5 days after the yellow fever booster vaccination. The CDR3, as DNA: TGTGCCAGCAGTACGACAGGGCGTGGGGATACGCAGTATTTT. Its translation is CASSTTGRGDTQYF.